This T cell receptor (beta chain) originates from a study of T cells after yellow fever vaccination. The overall study: Fractions of low cell number were prepared using SMART-Seq v4 Ultra Low Input.

The sample holds many counts of this clonotype. The germline V gene encodes CDR1 SNHLY and CDR2 FYNNEI. Trimming left V 11 bases short and J 2 bases short, with 10 bases between. The length of the CDR3 is 11 residues. The TCR cDNA carried a universal primer site and UMIs from 5'RACE template switching. TCRdb itself ran the 5' RACE reads through MiXCR, one entry per CDR3 protein. The table records fewer than 350,000 distinct CDR3 sequences, approximately 4% of them present only once. The source of this sequence is a man in his late teens or twenties who received the YFV17D yellow fever vaccine. This chain joins TRBV2 and TRBJ2-7; tentatively, D is TRBD1 or TRBD2 (5 bases each). Source: PBMCs, taken 15 days after the yellow fever booster vaccination. This CDR3 reads CAGTGAYEQYF. The CDR3 nucleotides read TGTGCCGGGACCGGGGCCTACGAGCAGTACTTC.